This T cell receptor (beta chain) was retrieved from a study of tumor-infiltrating lymphocytes in localized non-small cell lung cancer. Some clones are missing from TCRdb's copy, which holds only in-frame ones; the method was immunoSEQ multiplex PCR. This sample has roughly 14,000 clones, with about 74% found just once. CDR1 is MDHEN, CDR2 SYDVKM, per germline. The J segment lost 4 bases and the V segment lost 6 bases, leaving 8 bases of the junction unmatched. The CDR3 has 14 amino acids. Sequencing was carried out using lung tumor tissue. The genes are TRBV28 and TRBJ1-1; 7 positions agree with TRBD1. The source of this sequence is a human donor with non-small cell lung cancer. This chain's CDR3 is CASRAGGARTEAFF. The CDR3 DNA sequence: TGTGCCAGCAGAGCAGGGGGGGCGCGCACTGAAGCTTTCTTT.